This T cell receptor beta chain was obtained from a study of blood T cell repertoires in COVID-19. Whole-study context: PBMCs, B-cell-depleted T cells, or T cells provided the cDNA or gDNA that made up the material.

Methods used by the authors: Amplification of reference gene primers provided the estimated nucleated cell counts. The table came from immunoSEQ multiplex PCR; TCRdb's copy has only in-frame clones and leaves some out. V and J calls plus clone size are reproduced from that table; the DNA served to infer D and trimming. The sample holds about 39,000 clones, roughly 90% seen once. Trimming cost V 6 bases and J 3 bases, with 15 bases left between them. The germline V gene encodes CDR1 MNHEY and CDR2 SVGAGI. The length of the CDR3 is 15 residues. The sample consisted of peripheral blood. J is TRBJ2-1 and V is TRBV6-5; D may be TRBD2 (5 bases). The source is a man in his forties or fifties with active COVID-19. CDR3 protein: CASRPKGRGYNEQFF. CDR3 coding DNA: TGTGCCAGCAGACCCAAGGGCCGGGGCTACAATGAGCAGTTCTTC.